What follows is one T cell receptor (beta chain) and its context. This clonotype was counted only a few times. This clone's antigen is unknown. No base-level quality is on record; no much larger clone is a single base apart. The data are from a study of vaccination and CD4 T cells after COVID-19 (dated by TCRdb to the early 2020s). Concerning the study at large: Convalescent patients had a positive SARS-CoV-2 result on nasal swab PCR, and of these patients, several had mild disease and one had severe disease. In over 8 COVID-19 convalescent patients and a handful of infection-naive healthy vaccine recipients, the spike-specific CD4+ TCR repertoire before mRNA vaccination was compared with the repertoire after mRNA vaccination. Six males and four females were included in the convalescent cohort, with two Hispanic individuals, seven Caucasians, two Asians and one multiracial person represented. Overlapping spike peptide pools from SARS-CoV-2 and from the common cold coronaviruses HCoV-NL63, HCoV-OC43 and HCoV-229E were used as culture stimuli. Control cultures used a CEFX viral epitope pool as positive control, an HIV-1 Nef peptide pool as negative control, or no peptide. Post-vaccine blood samples were taken a median of 72 days after the second vaccine dose, with a range of roughly 13 to 250 days. Post-COVID blood samples from convalescent patients were collected a median of roughly 100 days after diagnosis, with a range of about 35 to 180 days. Participants received two doses of either the Pfizer-BioNTech BNT162b2 vaccine (n=8) or the Moderna mRNA-1273 vaccine (n=2). The paper as a whole reports these results and caveats: Although the median number of SARS-CoV-2-reactive clonotypes went up from some 23 after infection to more than 30 after vaccination, the increase was not significant. Among the post-vaccine SARS-CoV-2-reactive clones in convalescent patients, a median about 86% showed up only after vaccination, which suggests vaccine-specific priming. The study included relatively few convalescent patients and did not analyze early timepoints after natural infection. Of the vaccine-specific clones in convalescent patients, 304 of 307, or nearly all, reacted only to SARS-CoV-2 spike and did not cross-react with common cold coronaviruses.

Libraries were constructed by PCR. DNA from cultured CD4+ T cells was subjected to TCR sequencing with the Oncomine TCR Beta short-read assay at the Johns Hopkins FTIC core. The QIAamp micro DNA kit was used to extract genomic DNA from the cultured CD4+ T cells. Oncomine TCR Beta libraries from cultured CD4+ T cells were pooled using unique dual indexes and sequenced on an Illumina iSeq 100. As for the authors' bioinformatics: Non-productive sequences were removed, and CDR3s that did not start with C, did not end with F or W, or were shorter than 7 amino acids were discarded. Antigen-specific clonotypes were identified with the MANAFEST web application by comparing peptide-stimulated wells with reference and other culture wells. To be called positive, a clone needed an FDR below 0.05, an odds ratio above 5, and a productive frequency above 0.1% in at least two of three replicate wells. A clonotype was classed as cross-reactive if the clonotype showed significant expansion both in SARS-CoV-2 spike wells and in at least one common cold coronavirus spike condition. Using R version 3.6.1, CDR3 homology was evaluated through Levenshtein distances (stringdist) along with unrooted phylogenetic trees (ape). The public reads were run again by TCRdb, first through fastp at Q25 and then through MiXCR, and only productive beta chains were kept. A single entry per CDR3 protein holds the most common genes and DNA from its merged rows. The V and J calls and clone size come from TCRdb's table, not from the authors' own analysis. Present in this sample are more than 12,000 distinct CDR3 sequences, around 30% of which were seen just once. Together, the top ten hold roughly 17% of the sample.

Taken with the paper, the label for treatment or condition translates to: roughly 11-day PBMC culture with coronavirus spike peptide pools or control peptides (ViraFEST assay). The ViraFEST assay was used in the study, in which antigen-specific T cells were expanded with peptide pools and expanded clonotypes were subsequently identified by TCR sequencing. The positive SARS-CoV-2 PCR tests of the convalescent patients were dated from March to December 2020, before the Alpha, Beta and Delta variants emerged in the United States. About 2 million PBMCs per well were cultured in IMDM with roughly 5.2% human AB serum and 8 to 10 IU/ml IL-2, plus 10 ug/ml peptide pools. On days 3 and 7, half of the culture medium was replaced with fresh IL-2-containing medium. CD4+ T cells were isolated after around ten days of culture through negative selection using the EasySep CD4+ T cell isolation kit. Ficoll-Paque Plus gradient centrifugation was used to isolate PBMCs from whole blood, and the isolated PBMCs were then either used fresh or cryopreserved at -140C. In general, triplicate wells were set up for every culture condition.

The CDR3 holds 15 amino acids from the cysteine to the phenylalanine. Only the CDR3 portion is preserved as DNA: 45 bases, with reading frame beginning at the first base. For this chain, trimming is 4 bases at the V end and 1 base at the J end, and the number of junction bases without a gene match is 5. Per the germline V gene, SGHTA is the CDR1 and FQGNSA is the CDR2. This chain is built from TRBV7-2 and TRBJ2-7, with TRBD1 identical over 9 junction bases. Sequencing was performed on cultured CD4+ T cells from blood. This TCR came from a human donor with COVID-19. The CDR3 amino acid sequence is: CASSSGGTGSYEQYF. The DNA sequence is TGTGCCAGCAGCTCGGGCGGGACAGGGTCCTACGAGCAGTACTTC.